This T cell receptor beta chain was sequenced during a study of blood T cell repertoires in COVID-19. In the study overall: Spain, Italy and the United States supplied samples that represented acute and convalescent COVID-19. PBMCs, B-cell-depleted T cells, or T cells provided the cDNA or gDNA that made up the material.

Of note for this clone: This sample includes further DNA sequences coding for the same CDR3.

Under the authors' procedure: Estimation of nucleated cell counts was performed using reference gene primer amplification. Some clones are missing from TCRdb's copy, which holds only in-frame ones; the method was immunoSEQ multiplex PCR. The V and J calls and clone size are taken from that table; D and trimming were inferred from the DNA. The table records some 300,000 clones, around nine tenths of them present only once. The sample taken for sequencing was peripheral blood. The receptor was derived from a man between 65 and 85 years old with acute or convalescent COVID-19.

The chain's CDR3 is CAWSGQGYGYTF. CDR3 coding DNA: TGTGCCTGGAGCGGACAGGGTTATGGCTACACCTTC. The chain recombines TRBV30 with TRBJ1-2; 8 positions agree with TRBD1. The germline CDR1 and CDR2 sequences are GTSNPN and SVGIG (reference sequence). Unmatched junction bases numbered 2, after V lost 3 bases and J lost 5 bases. The CDR3 runs to 12 residues.